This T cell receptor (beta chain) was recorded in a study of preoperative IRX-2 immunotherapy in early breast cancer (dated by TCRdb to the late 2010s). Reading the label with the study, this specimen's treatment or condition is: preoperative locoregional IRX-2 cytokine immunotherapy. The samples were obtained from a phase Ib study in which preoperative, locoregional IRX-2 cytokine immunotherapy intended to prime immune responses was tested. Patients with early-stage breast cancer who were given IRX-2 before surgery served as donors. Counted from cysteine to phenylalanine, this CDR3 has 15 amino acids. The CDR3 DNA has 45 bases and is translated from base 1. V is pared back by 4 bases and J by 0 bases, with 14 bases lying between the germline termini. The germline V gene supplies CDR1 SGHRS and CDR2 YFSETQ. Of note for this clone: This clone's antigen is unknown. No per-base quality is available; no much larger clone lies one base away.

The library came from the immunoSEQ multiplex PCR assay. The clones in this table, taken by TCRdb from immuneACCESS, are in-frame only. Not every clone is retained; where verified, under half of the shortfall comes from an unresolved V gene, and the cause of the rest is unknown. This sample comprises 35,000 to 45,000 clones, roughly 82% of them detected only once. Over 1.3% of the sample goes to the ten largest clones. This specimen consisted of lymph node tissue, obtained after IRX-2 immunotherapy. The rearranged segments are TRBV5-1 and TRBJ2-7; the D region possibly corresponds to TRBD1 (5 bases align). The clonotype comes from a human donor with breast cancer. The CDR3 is CASSRMDKSSYEQYF. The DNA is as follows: TGCGCCAGCAGCCGGATGGACAAGAGCTCCTACGAGCAGTACTTC.